The 8 T cell receptor beta chains below all came from one sample that was sequenced in a study of T cell repertoires in cytomegalovirus infection. A single record per CDR3 protein comes from TCRdb applying MiXCR to the reads. The data show 150,000 to 200,000 distinct CDR3 sequences, more than 15% seen once. Sequenced input: CD8+ T cells from PBMCs. These receptors were obtained from a human donor in good health (CMV status not recorded). Some clones in this sample may be carry-over from other donors' samples.

In this sample, this clonotype turned up a few times. This chain links TRBV6-1 with TRBJ1-3, with D hard to call. CDR3 size: 16 residues. Germline CDR1 MNHNS, CDR2 SASEGT. V lost 1 base, J lost 2 bases, and 12 bases lay in between. The DNA of the CDR3 is TGTGCCAGCAGTGAAGATGGTAGTCCGGCTGGAAACACCATATATTTT. Amino acids: CASSEDGSPAGNTIYF.

In its sample, this clonotype was seen a few times. The J gene is TRBJ2-7, the V gene TRBV6-2 or TRBV6-3; D is unclear. CDR3 length equals 17 residues. With 2 bases removed from V and 2 bases from J, the gap between germline ends came to 19 bases. Germline CDR1 MNHEY, CDR2 SVGEGT. CDR3 sequence (DNA): TGTGCCAGCAGTTACCCCGGACGCGGAGTTAGCCCCTACGAGCAGTACTTC. Its translation is CASSYPGRGVSPYEQYF.

The gene calls are TRBV7-2 and TRBJ2-7; 12 bases align to TRBD2. CDR3 length: 16 residues. V was pared by 5 bases and J by 4 bases, with 9 bases of the junction left unmatched. Germline assignment: CDR1 SGHTA and CDR2 FQGNSA. DNA of the CDR3: TGTGCCAGCAGCCTACCAACTAGCGGGAGGTTTTACGAGCAGTACTTC. It specifies CASSLPTSGRFYEQYF.

J is TRBJ1-1 and V is TRBV28, with a possible D match to TRBD1 (5 bases). Germline CDR1 and CDR2: MDHEN and SYDVKM. The CDR3 totals 13 residues. Between the trimmed V and J ends, which lost 6 bases and 1 base, there was a span of 9 bases. This CDR3 reads CASRGLRNTEAFF. DNA for the CDR3: TGTGCCAGCAGGGGGCTCCGGAACACTGAAGCTTTCTTT.

This clonotype came up a few times. J is TRBJ2-7 and V is TRBV20-1; D unclear. Trimming cost V 6 bases and J 2 bases, with 14 bases left between them. Germline values: CDR1 DFQATT, CDR2 SNEGSKA (reference sequence). This CDR3 contains 13 residues. CDR3: CSARTPLTYEQYF. The CDR3 nucleotides are TGCAGTGCAAGAACACCGCTCACCTACGAGCAGTACTTC.

This clonotype was found a few times. V usage is TRBV6-5 and J usage is TRBJ2-2, with D unclear. Germline lookup yields CDR1 MNHEY and CDR2 SVGAGI. V was clipped by 4 bases and J by 3 bases, with 6 bases between them. The CDR3 runs to 13 residues. CDR3 in amino acids: CASSWRDTGELFF. The CDR3 nucleotides read TGTGCCAGCAGTTGGAGAGACACCGGGGAGCTGTTTTTT.

The chain recombines TRBV7-3 with TRBJ1-1, with D unresolved. The CDR3 sequence is 14 residues long. Per germline, CDR1 SGHTA and CDR2 FQGTGA. The V end was cut by 5 bases, the J end by 4 bases, with 14 bases between. The DNA of the CDR3 is TGTGCCAGCAGCCCACTTGGAGGCAGCACTGAAGCTTTCTTT. As protein: CASSPLGGSTEAFF.

The genes are TRBV27 and TRBJ2-7, with D perhaps matching TRBD1 (6 bases). Deletions cut 5 bases from V and 0 bases from J, with 8 bases between. Germline values: CDR1 MNHEY, CDR2 SMNVEV (reference sequence). The CDR3 spans 13 residues. CDR3 loop: CASSVQGSYEQYF. CDR3 nucleotides: TGTGCCAGCAGTGTACAGGGCTCCTACGAGCAGTACTTC.